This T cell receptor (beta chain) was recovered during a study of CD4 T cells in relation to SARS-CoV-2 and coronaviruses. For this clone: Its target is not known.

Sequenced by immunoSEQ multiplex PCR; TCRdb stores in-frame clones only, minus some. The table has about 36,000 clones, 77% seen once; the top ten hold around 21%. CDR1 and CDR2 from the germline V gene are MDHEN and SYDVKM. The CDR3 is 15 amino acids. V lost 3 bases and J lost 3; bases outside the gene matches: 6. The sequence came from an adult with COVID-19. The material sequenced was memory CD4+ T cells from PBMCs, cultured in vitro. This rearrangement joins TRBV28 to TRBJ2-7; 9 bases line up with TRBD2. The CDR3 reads CASSFFAGGGYEQYF. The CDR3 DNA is TGTGCCAGCAGTTTTTTTGCGGGAGGGGGCTACGAGCAGTACTTC.